The rows below give T cell receptor beta chains drawn from one sample of a study of OX40 agonist ivuxolimab in advanced cancers. Here immunoSEQ multiplex PCR was the method, and the copy in TCRdb shows in-frame clones only, minus some. The sample carries about 41,000 clones, approximately 88% recorded once. The sequences come from CD4+ or CD8+ T cells sorted from blood, collected in a trial of the OX40 agonist ivuxolimab. The source is an adult with an advanced solid tumor such as melanoma, head and neck, liver or kidney cancer. CDR3s include the opening cysteine and the closing phenylalanine or tryptophan. A D gene is named only where the DNA matches it firmly. Clone size is shown for a subset of rows, as once, few, many or a class of expanded clone.

V: TRBV7-9; size: -; J: TRBJ2-3; D: -; length: 15; DNA: TGTGCCAGCATGTGGGCCTGGACAAACACAGATACGCAGTATTTT; CDR3: CASMWAWTNTDTQYF
V: TRBV28; size: few; J: TRBJ1-2; D: -; length: 21; DNA: TGTGCCAGCAGCAATTCGCCCTCGGCACCCCCTTTCTCCCCCCACGGCTATGGCTACACCTTC; CDR3: CASSNSPSAPPFSPHGYGYTF
V: TRBV19; size: -; J: TRBJ2-1; D: TRBD1; length: 15; DNA: TGTGCCAGTAGTCCCACAGGGGGCGCCTCCAATGAGCAGTTCTTC; CDR3: CASSPTGGASNEQFF
V: TRBV5-6; size: -; J: TRBJ1-5; D: TRBD1; length: 14; DNA: TGTGCCAGCAGCTTGAACAGGGGACATCAGCCCCAGCATTTT; CDR3: CASSLNRGHQPQHF
V: TRBV7-2; size: -; J: TRBJ2-7; D: -; length: 15; DNA: TGTGCCGGCAGCTTAGCCCCAGGCACGAATTACGAGCAGTACTTC; CDR3: CAGSLAPGTNYEQYF
V: TRBV11-2; size: -; J: TRBJ2-1; D: -; length: 13; DNA: TGTGCCAGCAGTCCGGGTGCATACAATGAGCAGTTCTTC; CDR3: CASSPGAYNEQFF
V: TRBV2; size: -; J: TRBJ1-1; D: -; length: 14; DNA: TGTGCCAGCAAAAGGACGGACCAGAACACTGAAGCTTTCTTT; CDR3: CASKRTDQNTEAFF
V: TRBV5-6; size: -; J: TRBJ2-6; D: -; length: 15; DNA: TGTGCCAGCAGCCCCCTCCTGGCCGGGGCCAACGTCCTGACTTTC; CDR3: CASSPLLAGANVLTF
V: TRBV5-6; size: -; J: TRBJ2-5; D: TRBD2; length: 14; DNA: TGTGCCAGCAGCACGAGAGGGAGGGAAGAGACCCAGTACTTC; CDR3: CASSTRGREETQYF
V: TRBV29-1; size: -; J: TRBJ1-3; D: TRBD1; length: 15; DNA: TGCAGCGCGCGGGAGGTGACAGGGGCCGGAAACACCATATATTTT; CDR3: CSAREVTGAGNTIYF
V: TRBV5-1; size: -; J: TRBJ2-5; D: TRBD2; length: 16; DNA: TGCGCCAGCAGCTTATCCGGGACTAGCGGGGCAGAGACCCAGTACTTC; CDR3: CASSLSGTSGAETQYF
V: TRBV13; size: -; J: TRBJ2-5; D: TRBD1; length: 14; DNA: TGTGCCAGCAGCTCCCGGACAGGGCGCCAGACCCAGTACTTC; CDR3: CASSSRTGRQTQYF
V: TRBV30; size: -; J: TRBJ2-7; D: -; length: 14; DNA: TGTGCCTGGGGCAGCCGGGACGGGGTACGAGGGCAGTACTTC; CDR3: CAWGSRDGVRGQYF
V: TRBV7-6; size: -; J: TRBJ2-3; D: -; length: 16; DNA: TGTGCCAGCAGCTTGGGCGGGGGCGTGAAAGGCGATACGCAGTATTTT; CDR3: CASSLGGGVKGDTQYF
V: TRBV7-2; size: -; J: TRBJ1-1; D: -; length: 14; DNA: TGTGCCAGCAGCTTACTGGGACAGAACACTGAAGCTTTCTTT; CDR3: CASSLLGQNTEAFF
V: TRBV11-3; size: -; J: TRBJ2-7; D: TRBD2; length: 13; DNA: TGTGCCAGCAGCTTTGGCGGGGGTTACGAGCAGTACTTC; CDR3: CASSFGGGYEQYF
V: TRBV7-2; size: -; J: TRBJ2-5; D: TRBD2; length: 17; DNA: TGTGCCAGCAGCTTAGGGACTAGCGGGGGGAGCGGAGAGACCCAGTACTTC; CDR3: CASSLGTSGGSGETQYF
V: TRBV19; size: -; J: TRBJ2-5; D: TRBD2; length: 16; DNA: TGTGCCAGCAAAGAAATAGCGGGGGGCTCAGGAGAGACCCAGTACTTC; CDR3: CASKEIAGGSGETQYF
V: TRBV6-5; size: once; J: TRBJ1-6; D: -; length: 15; DNA: TGTGCCAGCAGTTACGTTGGGCAGCAAAATTCACCCCTCCACTTT; CDR3: CASSYVGQQNSPLHF
V: TRBV29-1; size: -; J: TRBJ2-7; D: TRBD2; length: 12; DNA: TGCAGCGCGATAGCGGGGGGCTACGAGCAGTACTTC; CDR3: CSAIAGGYEQYF
V: TRBV5-1; size: -; J: TRBJ2-2; D: TRBD2; length: 16; DNA: TGCGCCAGCACCGACCTAGCGGGGGCAGGCACCGGGGAGCTGTTTTTT; CDR3: CASTDLAGAGTGELFF
V: TRBV4-3; size: -; J: TRBJ2-1; D: -; length: 15; DNA: TGCGCCAGCAGCCTGATGGGTGCGTTGGACAATGAGCAGTTCTTC; CDR3: CASSLMGALDNEQFF
V: TRBV4-1; size: -; J: TRBJ2-2; D: -; length: 14; DNA: TGCGCCAGCAACGCGGGGACGAACACCGGGGAGCTGTTTTTT; CDR3: CASNAGTNTGELFF
V: TRBV6-1; size: -; J: TRBJ1-5; D: TRBD1; length: 14; DNA: TGTGCCAGCAGTGATAGACAGGGCGGCCAGCCCCAGCATTTT; CDR3: CASSDRQGGQPQHF